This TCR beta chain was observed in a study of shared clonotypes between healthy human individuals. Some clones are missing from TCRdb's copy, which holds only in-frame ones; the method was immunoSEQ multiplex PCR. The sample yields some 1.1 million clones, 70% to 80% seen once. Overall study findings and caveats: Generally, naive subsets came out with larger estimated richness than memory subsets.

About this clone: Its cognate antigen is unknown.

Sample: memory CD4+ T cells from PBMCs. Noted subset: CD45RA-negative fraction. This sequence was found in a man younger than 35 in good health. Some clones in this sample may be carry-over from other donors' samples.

CDR3 region: CASIGQIFVGELFF. CDR3 bases: TGTGCCAGCATCGGTCAGATCTTTGTAGGGGAGCTGTTTTTT. This chain links TRBV6-1 with TRBJ2-2; D remains unclear. The CDR3 is 14 residues long. Trimming stripped 7 bases from V and 8 bases from J, with 17 bases between. CDR1 is MNHNS and CDR2 is SASEGT in the germline V gene.